The sequence of this T cell receptor beta chain was determined in a study of T cells in Graves' hyperthyroidism and ophthalmopathy. This clonotype was detected many times. CDR3 length: 12 amino acids. Germline CDR1 and CDR2: SNHLY and FYNNEI. Trimming removed 9 bases from V and 4 bases from J, with 12 bases in between. The source material, RNA transcripts, was used to amplify TCR beta CDR3 regions. TCR CDR3 regions were first amplified by RT-PCR with HTBI primers. TCRdb itself ran the multiplex PCR reads through MiXCR, one entry per CDR3 protein. The sample has 350,000 or so distinct CDR3 sequences, roughly a fifth seen once. The study excluded patients with uncontrolled infection, other autoimmune disease, pregnancy or lactation.

This receptor was obtained from a woman between 50 and 59 years old with Graves' hyperthyroidism. Sequencing was done on a sample of blood. J is TRBJ1-2 and V is TRBV2; a possible D gene is TRBD1 (5 bases). The chain's CDR3 is CASGGGIYGYTF. CDR3 bases: TGTGCCAGTGGGGGAGGGATCTATGGCTACACCTTC.